Following are 11 T cell receptor beta chains from one sample sequenced in a study of cytomegalovirus exposure and HLA in healthy donors. With 60 Vbeta and 13 Jbeta primers, the PCR was carried out. The data were produced by immunoSEQ multiplex PCR, yet TCRdb's version contains in-frame clones alone and is incomplete. The sample consists of some 54,000 clones, about 73% of them appearing once. The material sequenced was PBMCs. The receptors stem from a man aged 18 to 29 in good health and CMV-seronegative.

This rearrangement joins TRBV29-1 to TRBJ2-2; the D gene is possibly TRBD2 (5 bases). The V gene lost 6 bases and the J gene lost 4 bases, with 12 bases spanning the gap. The CDR3 runs 13 residues. Germline V lookup: CDR1 SQVTM, CDR2 ANQGSEA. The CDR3 DNA reads TGCAGCGTGGGAATTGCGGGCACCGGGGAGCTGTTTTTT. It yields the protein CSVGIAGTGELFF.

A few counts support this clone. The chain links TRBV7-6 to TRBJ1-1; TRBD1 aligns across 9 bases. The CDR3 runs to 15 residues. Germline loops: CDR1 SGHVS, CDR2 FNYEAQ. V was pared by 5 bases and J by 5 bases, with 9 bases of the junction left unmatched. The CDR3 sequence is CASSQLQGASTEAFF. The CDR3 DNA sequence: TGTGCCAGCAGCCAACTACAGGGGGCTTCGACTGAAGCTTTCTTT.

V gene TRBV4-1 combines with J gene TRBJ1-3; 8 positions match TRBD1. There are 14 residues in the CDR3. Germline V gene lookup returns CDR1 MGHRA and CDR2 YSYEKL. V dropped 4 bases and J dropped 5; count of bases not matched to a gene: 4. CDR3 amino acids: CASSPDRDRNTIYF. In DNA form, the CDR3 reads TGCGCCAGCAGCCCGGACAGGGACCGAAACACCATATATTTT.

In this sample, this clone turned up a few times. The chain links TRBV29-1 to TRBJ2-3; 8 bases are shared with TRBD2. After removal of 4 bases from V and 2 bases from J, the junction contained 8 bases not matched to a gene. Germline V gives CDR1 SQVTM, CDR2 ANQGSEA. CDR3 length: 15 residues. The CDR3 here is CSVAWFSGATDTQYF. The CDR3 nucleotides are TGCAGCGTTGCCTGGTTTAGCGGGGCCACAGATACGCAGTATTTT.

V and J are TRBV7-2 and TRBJ2-7; 7 bases map to TRBD1. The ends lost 5 bases at V and 0 bases at J; junction bases unmatched: 7. Per germline, CDR1 SGHTA and CDR2 FQGNSA. The CDR3 has 15 residues. Here the CDR3 reads CASSPMTGSSYEQYF. The CDR3 DNA follows: TGTGCCAGCAGCCCAATGACAGGGTCCTCCTACGAGCAGTACTTC.

The chain has TRBV11-3 and TRBJ2-2; 8 nucleotides agree with TRBD1. The CDR3 is made up of 15 amino acids. The V gene's germline CDR1 is SGHNT and CDR2 YENEEA. Trimming took 9 bases from V and 1 from J; bases not matched to a gene: 7. In nucleotides, the CDR3 is TGTGCCAGTAGACCCGGGACAGGGAACACCGGGGAGCTGTTTTTT. Translating it yields CASRPGTGNTGELFF.

The chain uses TRBV6-4 and TRBJ2-7, with TRBD1 matching over 9 bases. Losses at the gene ends were 3 bases for V and 1 base for J; bases not matched to a gene: 4. Germline assignment: CDR1 MRHNA and CDR2 SNTAGT. The CDR3 has 15 amino acids. The CDR3 DNA sequence: TGTGCCAGCAGTGAGACCGGACAGGGGTCCTACGAGCAGTACTTC. The encoded protein is CASSETGQGSYEQYF.

A single count supports this clone. V usage is TRBV27 and J usage is TRBJ2-2, with D unclear. Germline CDR1 MNHEY, CDR2 SMNVEV (reference sequence). This CDR3 has 13 residues. The V gene lost 5 bases and the J gene lost 2 bases, with 6 bases spanning the gap. The CDR3 nucleotides are TGTGCCAGCAGTCCGACAAACACCGGGGAGCTGTTTTTT. Its protein is CASSPTNTGELFF.

The chain has TRBV28 and TRBJ1-1, with a tentative D call TRBD1 (5 bases). V lost 6 bases to trimming and J lost 1 base, with 12 bases between them. The CDR3 loop spans 14 amino acids. Germline CDR1 is MDHEN and CDR2 is SYDVKM. In nucleotides, the CDR3 is TGTGCCAGCAGATACGGACATTCGAACACTGAAGCTTTCTTT. Amino acid sequence: CASRYGHSNTEAFF.

To note about this clone: One end of the junction is discordant with germline, which a read error may explain. This chain joins TRBV10-2 and TRBJ1-2; D remains unclear. The CDR3 is 14 amino acids. Germline CDR1 reads WSHSY; CDR2 reads SAAADI. CDR3 coding DNA: TGCGCCAGCAAGATGAACGGCGGCCCGGCCCAGTTTCCCTTC. It codes for CASKMNGGPAQFPF.

J is TRBJ2-2 and V is TRBV29-1, with TRBD2 matching 11 bases. The V gene's germline CDR1 is SQVTM and CDR2 ANQGSEA. The J segment lost 5 bases and the V segment lost 7 bases, leaving 6 bases of the junction unmatched. The CDR3 is made up of 14 amino acids. The CDR3, as DNA: TGCAGCGCATTACTAGCGGGAGAGACCGGGGAGCTGTTTTTT. The encoded protein is CSALLAGETGELFF.